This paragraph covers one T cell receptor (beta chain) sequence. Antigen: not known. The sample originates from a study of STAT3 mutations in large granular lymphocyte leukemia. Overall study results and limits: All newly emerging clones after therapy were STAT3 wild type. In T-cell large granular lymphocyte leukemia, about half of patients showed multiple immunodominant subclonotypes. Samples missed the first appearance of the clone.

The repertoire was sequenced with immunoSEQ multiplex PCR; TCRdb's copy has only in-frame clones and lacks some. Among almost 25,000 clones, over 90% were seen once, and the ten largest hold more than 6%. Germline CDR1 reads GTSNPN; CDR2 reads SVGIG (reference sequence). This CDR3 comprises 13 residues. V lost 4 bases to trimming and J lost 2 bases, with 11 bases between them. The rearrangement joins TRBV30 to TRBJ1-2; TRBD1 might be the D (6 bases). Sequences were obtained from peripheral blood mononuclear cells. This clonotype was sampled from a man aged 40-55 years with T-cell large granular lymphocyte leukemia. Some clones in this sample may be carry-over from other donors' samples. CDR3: CAWNQGGNYGYTF. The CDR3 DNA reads TGTGCCTGGAATCAAGGGGGAAACTATGGCTACACCTTC.